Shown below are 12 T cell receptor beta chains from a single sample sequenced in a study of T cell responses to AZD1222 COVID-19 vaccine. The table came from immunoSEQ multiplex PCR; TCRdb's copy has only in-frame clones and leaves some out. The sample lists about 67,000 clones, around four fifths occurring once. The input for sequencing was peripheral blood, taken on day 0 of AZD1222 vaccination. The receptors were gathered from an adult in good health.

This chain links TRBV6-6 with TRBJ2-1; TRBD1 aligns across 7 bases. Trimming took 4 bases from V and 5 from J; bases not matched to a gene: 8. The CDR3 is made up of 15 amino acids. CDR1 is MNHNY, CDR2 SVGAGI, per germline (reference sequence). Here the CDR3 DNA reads TGTGCCAGCAGTTCTTGGGGGACAGAGAACAATGAGCAGTTCTTC. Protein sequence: CASSSWGTENNEQFF.

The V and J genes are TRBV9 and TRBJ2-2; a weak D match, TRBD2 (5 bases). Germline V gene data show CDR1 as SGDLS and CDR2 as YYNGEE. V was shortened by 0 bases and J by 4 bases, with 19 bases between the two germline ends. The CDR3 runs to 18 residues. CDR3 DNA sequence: TGTGCCAGCAGCGTAGACGACCCTGCGGTTGCGGGCACCGGGGAGCTGTTTTTT. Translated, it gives CASSVDDPAVAGTGELFF. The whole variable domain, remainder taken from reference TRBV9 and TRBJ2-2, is DSGVTQTPKHLITATGQRVTLRCSPRSGDLSVYWYQQSLDQGLQFLIQYYNGEERAKGNILERFSAQQFPDLHSELNLSSLELGDSALYFCASSVDDPAVAGTGELFFGEGSRLTVL.

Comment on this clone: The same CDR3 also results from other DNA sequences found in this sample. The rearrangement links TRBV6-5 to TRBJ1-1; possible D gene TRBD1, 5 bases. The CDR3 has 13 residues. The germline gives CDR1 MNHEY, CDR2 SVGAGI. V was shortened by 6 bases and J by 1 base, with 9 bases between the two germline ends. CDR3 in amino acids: CASSYGGNTEAFF. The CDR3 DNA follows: TGTGCCAGCAGCTACGGGGGGAACACTGAAGCTTTCTTT.

The CDR3 loop is CASSDETTGMNTEAFF. CDR3 DNA: TGTGCCAGCAGTGACGAGACGACAGGAATGAACACTGAAGCTTTCTTT. This sequence joins TRBV6-1 and TRBJ1-1; a weak D match, TRBD1 (6 bases). CDR3 length: 16 residues. Per germline, CDR1 MNHNS and CDR2 SASEGT. V was cut by 3 bases and J by 0 bases, with 14 bases left in between.

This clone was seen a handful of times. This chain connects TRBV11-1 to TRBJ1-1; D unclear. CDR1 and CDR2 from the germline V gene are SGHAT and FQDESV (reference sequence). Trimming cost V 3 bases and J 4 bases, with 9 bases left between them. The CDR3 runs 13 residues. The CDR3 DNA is TGTGCCAGCAGCTTCCCGGGAGTCACTGAAGCTTTCTTT. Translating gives CASSFPGVTEAFF.

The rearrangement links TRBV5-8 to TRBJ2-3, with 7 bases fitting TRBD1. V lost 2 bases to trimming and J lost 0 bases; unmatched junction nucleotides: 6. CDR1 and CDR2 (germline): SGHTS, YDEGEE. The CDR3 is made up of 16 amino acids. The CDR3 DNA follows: TGTGCCAGCAGCTTTTTAGGGGACAGTAGCACAGATACGCAGTATTTT. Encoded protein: CASSFLGDSSTDTQYF.

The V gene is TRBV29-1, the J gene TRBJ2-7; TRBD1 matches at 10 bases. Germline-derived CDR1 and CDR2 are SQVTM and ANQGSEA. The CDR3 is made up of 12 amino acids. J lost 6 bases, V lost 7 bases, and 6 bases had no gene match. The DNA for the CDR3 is TGCAGCGCCTCCGGGACAGGGGTCGAGCAGTACTTC. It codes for CSASGTGVEQYF.

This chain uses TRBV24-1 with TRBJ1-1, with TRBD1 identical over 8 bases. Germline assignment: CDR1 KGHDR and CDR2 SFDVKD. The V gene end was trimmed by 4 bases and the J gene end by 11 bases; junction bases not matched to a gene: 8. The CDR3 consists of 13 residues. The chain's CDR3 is CATSDSDRVGAFF. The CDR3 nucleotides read TGTGCCACCAGTGACTCGGACAGGGTGGGGGCTTTCTTT.

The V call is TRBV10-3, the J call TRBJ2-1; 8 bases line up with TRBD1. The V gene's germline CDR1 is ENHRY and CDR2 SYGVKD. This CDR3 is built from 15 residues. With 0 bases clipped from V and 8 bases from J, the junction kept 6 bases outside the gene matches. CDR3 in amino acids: CAISESWTGKHEQFF. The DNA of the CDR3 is TGTGCCATCAGTGAGTCATGGACAGGGAAACATGAGCAGTTCTTC.

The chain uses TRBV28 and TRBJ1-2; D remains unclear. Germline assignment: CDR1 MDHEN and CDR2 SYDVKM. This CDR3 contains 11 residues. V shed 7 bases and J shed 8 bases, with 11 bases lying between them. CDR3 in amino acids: CASMGISGYTF. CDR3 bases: TGTGCCAGCATGGGCATCTCCGGCTACACCTTC.

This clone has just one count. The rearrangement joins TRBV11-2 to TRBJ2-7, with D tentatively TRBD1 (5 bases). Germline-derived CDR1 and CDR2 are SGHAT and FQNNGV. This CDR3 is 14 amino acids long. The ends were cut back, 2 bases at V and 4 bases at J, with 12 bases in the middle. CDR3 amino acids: CASSLIYRQYEQYF. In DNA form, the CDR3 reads TGTGCCAGCAGCTTAATTTACCGACAGTACGAGCAGTACTTC.

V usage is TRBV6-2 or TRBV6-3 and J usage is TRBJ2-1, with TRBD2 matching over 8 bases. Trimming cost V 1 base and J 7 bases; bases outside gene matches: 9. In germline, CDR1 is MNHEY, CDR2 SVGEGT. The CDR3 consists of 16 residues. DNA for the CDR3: TGTGCCAGCAGTTACTGGAGTAGCGGGGTGCGAAATGAGCAGTTCTTC. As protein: CASSYWSSGVRNEQFF.